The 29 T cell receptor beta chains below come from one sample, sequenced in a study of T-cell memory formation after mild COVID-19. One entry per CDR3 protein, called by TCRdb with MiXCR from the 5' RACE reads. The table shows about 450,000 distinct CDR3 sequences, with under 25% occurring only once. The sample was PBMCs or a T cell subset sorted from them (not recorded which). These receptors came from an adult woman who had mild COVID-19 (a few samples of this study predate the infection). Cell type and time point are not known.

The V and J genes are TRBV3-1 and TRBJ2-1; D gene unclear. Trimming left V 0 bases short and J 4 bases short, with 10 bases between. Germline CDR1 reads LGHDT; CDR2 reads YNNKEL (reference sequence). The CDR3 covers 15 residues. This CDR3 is CASSQESSLYNEQFF. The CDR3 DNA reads TGTGCCAGCAGCCAAGAGAGCAGTTTGTACAATGAGCAGTTCTTC.

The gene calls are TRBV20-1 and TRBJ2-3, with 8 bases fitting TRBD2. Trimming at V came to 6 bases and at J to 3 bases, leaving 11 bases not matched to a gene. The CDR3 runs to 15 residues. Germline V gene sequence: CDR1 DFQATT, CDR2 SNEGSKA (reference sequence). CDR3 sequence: CSASTKAGVTDTQYF. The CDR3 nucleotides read TGCAGTGCGAGTACTAAAGCGGGAGTAACAGATACGCAGTATTTT.

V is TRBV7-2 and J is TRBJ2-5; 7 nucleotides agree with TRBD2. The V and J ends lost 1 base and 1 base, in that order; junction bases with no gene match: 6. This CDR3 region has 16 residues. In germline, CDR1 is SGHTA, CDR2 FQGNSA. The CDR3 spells CASSLESGRGQETQYF. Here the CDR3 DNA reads TGTGCCAGCAGCTTAGAGTCGGGGAGGGGCCAAGAGACCCAGTACTTC.

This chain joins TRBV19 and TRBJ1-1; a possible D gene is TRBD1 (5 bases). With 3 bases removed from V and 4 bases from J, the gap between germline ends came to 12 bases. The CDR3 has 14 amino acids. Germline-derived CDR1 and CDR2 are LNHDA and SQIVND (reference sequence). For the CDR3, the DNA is TGTGCCAGTAGTATTTCTGGGGCACGCACTGAAGCTTTCTTT. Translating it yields CASSISGARTEAFF.

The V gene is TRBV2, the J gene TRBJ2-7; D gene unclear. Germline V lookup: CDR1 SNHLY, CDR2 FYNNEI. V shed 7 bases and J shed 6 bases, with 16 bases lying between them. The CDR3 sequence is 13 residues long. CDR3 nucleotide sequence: TGTGCCAGCACTTCTAACCCTAAGGGCGAGCAGTACTTC. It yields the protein CASTSNPKGEQYF. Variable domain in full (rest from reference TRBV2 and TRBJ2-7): EPEVTQTPSHQVTQMGQEVILRCVPISNHLYFYWYRQILGQKVEFLVSFYNNEISEKSEIFDDQFSVERPDGSNFTLKIRSTKLEDSAMYFCASTSNPKGEQYFGPGTRLTVT.

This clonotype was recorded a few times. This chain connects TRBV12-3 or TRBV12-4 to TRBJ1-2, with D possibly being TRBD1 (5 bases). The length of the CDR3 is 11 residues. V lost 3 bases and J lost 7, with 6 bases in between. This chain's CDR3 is CASSFGGGYTF. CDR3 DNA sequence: TGTGCCAGCAGTTTCGGGGGTGGCTACACCTTC.

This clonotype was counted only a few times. This CDR3 reads CSARDPLGGYTEAFF. The CDR3 DNA is TGCAGTGCTAGAGATCCGTTGGGGGGGTACACTGAAGCTTTCTTT. The gene calls are TRBV20-1 and TRBJ1-1, with a tentative D call TRBD1 (5 bases). Germline CDR1 and CDR2: DFQATT and SNEGSKA (reference sequence). The CDR3 runs 15 residues. With 0 bases removed from V and 3 bases from J, the gap between germline ends came to 14 bases.

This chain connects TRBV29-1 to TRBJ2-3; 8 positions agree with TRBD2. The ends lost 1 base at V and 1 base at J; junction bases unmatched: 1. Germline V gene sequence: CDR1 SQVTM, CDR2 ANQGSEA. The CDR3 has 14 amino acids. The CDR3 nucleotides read TGCAGCGTTGAAGGTAGCGGGGGCACAGATACGCAGTATTTT. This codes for CSVEGSGGTDTQYF.

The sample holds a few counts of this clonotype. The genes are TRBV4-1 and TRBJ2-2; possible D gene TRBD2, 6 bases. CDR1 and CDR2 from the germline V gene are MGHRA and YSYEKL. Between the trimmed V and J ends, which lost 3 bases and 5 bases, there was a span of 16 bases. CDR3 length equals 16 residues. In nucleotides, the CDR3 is TGCGCCAGCAGCCAGGACCCGGGGACTCCTACCGGGGAGCTGTTTTTT. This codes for CASSQDPGTPTGELFF.

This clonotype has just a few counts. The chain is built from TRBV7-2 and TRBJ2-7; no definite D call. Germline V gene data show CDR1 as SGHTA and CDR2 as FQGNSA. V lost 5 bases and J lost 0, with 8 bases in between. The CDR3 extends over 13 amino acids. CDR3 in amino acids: CASSRALSYEQYF. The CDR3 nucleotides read TGTGCCAGCAGCCGGGCTCTCTCCTACGAGCAGTACTTC.

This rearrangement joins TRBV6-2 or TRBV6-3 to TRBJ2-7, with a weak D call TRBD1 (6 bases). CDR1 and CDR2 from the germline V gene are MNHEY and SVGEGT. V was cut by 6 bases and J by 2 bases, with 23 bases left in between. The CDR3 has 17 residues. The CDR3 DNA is TGTGCCAGCAGCTTCGTCGGACCTGCGACAGGAACCTACGAGCAGTACTTC. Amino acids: CASSFVGPATGTYEQYF.

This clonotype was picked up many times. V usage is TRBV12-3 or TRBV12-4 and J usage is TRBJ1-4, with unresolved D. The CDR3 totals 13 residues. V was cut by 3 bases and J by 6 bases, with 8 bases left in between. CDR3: CASSLSTDEKLFF. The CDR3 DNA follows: TGTGCCAGCAGTTTGTCGACTGATGAAAAACTGTTTTTT.

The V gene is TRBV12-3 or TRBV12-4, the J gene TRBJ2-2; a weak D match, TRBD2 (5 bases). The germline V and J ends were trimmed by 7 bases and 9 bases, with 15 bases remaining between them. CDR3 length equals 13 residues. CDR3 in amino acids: CASIETGSRELFF. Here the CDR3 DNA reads TGTGCCAGCATTGAGACGGGATCCCGGGAGCTGTTTTTT.

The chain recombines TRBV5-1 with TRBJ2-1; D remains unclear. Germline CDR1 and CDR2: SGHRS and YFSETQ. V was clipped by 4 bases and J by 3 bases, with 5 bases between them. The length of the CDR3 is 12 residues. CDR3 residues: CASSAGYNEQFF. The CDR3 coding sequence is TGCGCCAGCAGCGCAGGCTACAATGAGCAGTTCTTC.

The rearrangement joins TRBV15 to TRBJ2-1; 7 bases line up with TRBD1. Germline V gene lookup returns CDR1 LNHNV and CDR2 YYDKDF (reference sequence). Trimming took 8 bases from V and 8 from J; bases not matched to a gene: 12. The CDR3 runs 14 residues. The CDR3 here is CATGRTGTDDEQFF. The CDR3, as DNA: TGTGCCACCGGTAGGACAGGAACCGACGATGAGCAGTTCTTC.

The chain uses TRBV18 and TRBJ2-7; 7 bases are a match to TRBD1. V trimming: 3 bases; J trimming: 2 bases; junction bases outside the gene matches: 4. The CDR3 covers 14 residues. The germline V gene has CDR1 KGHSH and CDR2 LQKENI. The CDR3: CASSPHQGAYEQYF. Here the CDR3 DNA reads TGTGCCAGCTCACCGCATCAGGGGGCCTACGAGCAGTACTTC.

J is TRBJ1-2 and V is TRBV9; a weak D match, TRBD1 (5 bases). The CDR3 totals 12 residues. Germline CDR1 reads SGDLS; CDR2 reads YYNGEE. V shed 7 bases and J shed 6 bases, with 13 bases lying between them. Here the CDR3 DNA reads TGTGCCAGCGGGGGGGAAGGTGATGGCTACACCTTC. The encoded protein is CASGGEGDGYTF. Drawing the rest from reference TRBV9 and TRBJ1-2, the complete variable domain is DSGVTQTPKHLITATGQRVTLRCSPRSGDLSVYWYQQSLDQGLQFLIQYYNGEERAKGNILERFSAQQFPDLHSELNLSSLELGDSALYFCASGGEGDGYTFGSGTRLTVV.

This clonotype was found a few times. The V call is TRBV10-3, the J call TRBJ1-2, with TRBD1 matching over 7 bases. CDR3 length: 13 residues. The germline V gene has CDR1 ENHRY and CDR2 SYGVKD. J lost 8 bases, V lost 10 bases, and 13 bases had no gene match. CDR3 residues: CATRGTPAQGYTF. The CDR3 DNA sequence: TGTGCCACCAGGGGGACACCGGCGCAGGGCTACACCTTC.

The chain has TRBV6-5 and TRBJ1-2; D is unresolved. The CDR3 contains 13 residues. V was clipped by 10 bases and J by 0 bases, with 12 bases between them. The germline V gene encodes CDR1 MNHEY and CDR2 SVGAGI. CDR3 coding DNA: TGTGCCACTAGATTAACCGCTAACTATGGCTACACCTTC. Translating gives CATRLTANYGYTF.

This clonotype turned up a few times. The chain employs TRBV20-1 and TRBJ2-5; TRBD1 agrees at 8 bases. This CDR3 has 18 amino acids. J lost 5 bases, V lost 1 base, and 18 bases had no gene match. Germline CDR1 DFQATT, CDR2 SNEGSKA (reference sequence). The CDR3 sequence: CSARAFWRTGFFLETQYF. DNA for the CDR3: TGCAGTGCTAGAGCATTCTGGCGGACAGGGTTTTTTCTGGAGACCCAGTACTTC.

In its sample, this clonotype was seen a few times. The CDR3 protein is CASSLQSGPGELFF. DNA of the CDR3: TGTGCCAGCAGCTTACAATCCGGGCCCGGGGAGCTGTTTTTT. The rearrangement links TRBV7-3 to TRBJ2-2, with D unresolved. Germline loops: CDR1 SGHTA, CDR2 FQGTGA. This CDR3 region has 14 residues. Trimming shortened V by 2 bases and J by 6 bases, and 10 bases separated the two germline ends.

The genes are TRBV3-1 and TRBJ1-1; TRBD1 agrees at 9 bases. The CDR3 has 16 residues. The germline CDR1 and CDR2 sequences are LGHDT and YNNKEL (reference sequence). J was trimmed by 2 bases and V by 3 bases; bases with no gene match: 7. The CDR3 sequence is CASSHLSTGGNTEAFF. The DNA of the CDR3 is TGTGCCAGCAGCCATCTATCGACAGGGGGAAACACTGAAGCTTTCTTT. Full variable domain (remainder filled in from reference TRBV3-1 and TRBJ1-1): DTAVSQTPKYLVTQMGNDKSIKCEQNLGHDTMYWYKQDSKKFLKIMFSYNNKELIINETVPNRFSPKSPDKAHLNLHINSLELGDSAVYFCASSHLSTGGNTEAFFGQGTRLTVV.

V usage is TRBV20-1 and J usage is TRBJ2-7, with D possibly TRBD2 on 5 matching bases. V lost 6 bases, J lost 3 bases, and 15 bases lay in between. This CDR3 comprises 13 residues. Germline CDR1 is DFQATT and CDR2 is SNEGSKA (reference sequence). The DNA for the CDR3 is TGCAGTGCCCTTCCGGGGAACGTCTACGAGCAGTACTTC. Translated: CSALPGNVYEQYF.

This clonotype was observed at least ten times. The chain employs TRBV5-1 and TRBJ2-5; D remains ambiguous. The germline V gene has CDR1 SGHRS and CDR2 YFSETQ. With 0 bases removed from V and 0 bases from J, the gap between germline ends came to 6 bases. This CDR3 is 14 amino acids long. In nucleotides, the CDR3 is TGCGCCAGCAGCTTGGTGGGGAACCAAGAGACCCAGTACTTC. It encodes CASSLVGNQETQYF. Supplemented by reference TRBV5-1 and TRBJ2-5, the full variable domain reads KAGVTQTPRYLIKTRGQQVTLSCSPISGHRSVSWYQQTPGQGLQFLFEYFSETQRNKGNFPGRFSGRQFSNSRSEMNVSTLELGDSALYLCASSLVGNQETQYFGPGTRLLVL.

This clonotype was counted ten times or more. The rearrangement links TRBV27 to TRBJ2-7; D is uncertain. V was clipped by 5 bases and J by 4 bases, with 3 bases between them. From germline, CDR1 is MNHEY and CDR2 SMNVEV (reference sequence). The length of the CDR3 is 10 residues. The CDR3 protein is CASSAYEQYF. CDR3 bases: TGTGCCAGCAGTGCTTACGAGCAGTACTTC.

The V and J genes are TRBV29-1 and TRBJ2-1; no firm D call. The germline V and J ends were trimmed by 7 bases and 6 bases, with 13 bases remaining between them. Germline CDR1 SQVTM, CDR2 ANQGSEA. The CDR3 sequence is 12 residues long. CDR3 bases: TGCAGCGCCCTCCAGGTCGGCAATGAGCAGTTCTTC. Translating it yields CSALQVGNEQFF.

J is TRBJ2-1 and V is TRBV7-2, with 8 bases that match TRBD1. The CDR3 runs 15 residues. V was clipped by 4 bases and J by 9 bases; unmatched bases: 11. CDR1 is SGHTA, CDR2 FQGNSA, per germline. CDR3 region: CASSYKGGGQGEQFF. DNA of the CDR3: TGTGCCAGCAGCTATAAGGGGGGCGGACAGGGTGAGCAGTTCTTC.

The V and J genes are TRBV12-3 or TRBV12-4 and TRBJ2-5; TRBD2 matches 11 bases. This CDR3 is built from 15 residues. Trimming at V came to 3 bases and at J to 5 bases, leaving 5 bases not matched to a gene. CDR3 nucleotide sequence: TGTGCCAGCAGTTTGGTAGCGGGGGGGTCGGAGACCCAGTACTTC. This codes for CASSLVAGGSETQYF.

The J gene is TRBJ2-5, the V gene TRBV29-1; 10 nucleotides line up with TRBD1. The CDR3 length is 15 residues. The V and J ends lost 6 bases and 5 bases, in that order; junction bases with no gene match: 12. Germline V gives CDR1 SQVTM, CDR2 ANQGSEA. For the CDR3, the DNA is TGCAGCGTCGGAGGGACAGGGGATGGGTGGGAGACCCAGTACTTC. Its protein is CSVGGTGDGWETQYF.